The entry below gives a single TCR beta chain sequence along with its context. Generated by immunoSEQ multiplex PCR, the TCRdb table keeps only in-frame clones and is missing some. The sample lists about 50,000 clones, roughly 94% occurring once. This sample is drawn from a study of control samples from healthy donors and cancer patients. Germline CDR1 reads MDHEN; CDR2 reads SYDVKM. This CDR3 is 14 amino acids long. V trimming: 6 bases; J trimming: 3 bases; junction bases outside the gene matches: 7. This chain joins TRBV28 and TRBJ1-1, with 7 bases identical to TRBD1. Sample: blood. The receptor comes from a man aged 30 to 45 in good health. Here the CDR3 DNA reads TGTGCCAGCAGCAGCCCGGGACAGCACACTGAAGCTTTCTTT. It specifies CASSSPGQHTEAFF.